This T cell receptor (beta chain) originates from a study of Graves' ophthalmopathy and Graves' hyperthyroidism. General study findings and limits: Blood also contained most of the expanded thyroid clonotypes above 0.001 frequency. The model reached around 70% sensitivity and about 72% specificity for predicting ophthalmopathy progression.

Amplification targeted the TCR beta CDR3 regions, with RNA transcripts as the source material. The library came from an HTBI-primed first-round RT-PCR and a second-round multiplex PCR. TCRdb reprocessed the multiplex PCR reads with MiXCR, giving one entry per CDR3 protein. The repertoire holds a few hundred thousand distinct CDR3 sequences, with around a fifth as singletons. The CDR3 has 15 amino acids. The germline CDR1 and CDR2 sequences are MNHEY and SMNVEV (reference sequence). Trimming cost V 10 bases and J 3 bases; bases outside gene matches: 15. Stable hyperthyroidism meant no ophthalmopathy within 18 months of follow-up. The diagnosis combined clinical symptoms, thyroxine, TRAb, thyroid ultrasound and orbital computed tomography scans. This clonotype was found many times. Its target is not known.

Sequenced material: peripheral blood. This receptor was identified in a woman aged 18-30 years with stable Graves' hyperthyroidism. The rearrangement joins TRBV27 to TRBJ2-7, with TRBD2 matching 7 bases. The CDR3 protein is CATAGFASGFYEQYF. CDR3 DNA sequence: TGTGCCACCGCTGGGTTTGCTAGCGGATTCTACGAGCAGTACTTC.